The 9 T cell receptor beta chains below were found in one sample sequenced in a study of blood T cell repertoires in COVID-19. The repertoire was sequenced with immunoSEQ multiplex PCR; TCRdb's copy has only in-frame clones and lacks some. The sample holds fewer than 80,000 clones, roughly nine tenths seen once. Sequenced material: peripheral blood. Receptors originate from a woman in her forties or fifties with active COVID-19.

This clone was detected a few times. The chain employs TRBV6-6 and TRBJ2-3; TRBD1 agrees at 7 bases. Per germline, CDR1 MNHNY and CDR2 SVGAGI (reference sequence). The CDR3 spans 15 residues. Unmatched junction bases numbered 12, after V lost 6 bases and J lost 6 bases. The CDR3 loop reads CASSDRAEGRDTQYF. The CDR3 DNA sequence: TGTGCCAGCAGCGACAGGGCAGAGGGTAGGGATACGCAGTATTTT.

The genes are TRBV25-1 and TRBJ1-2; 7 nucleotides line up with TRBD1. Trimming took 11 bases from V and 9 from J; bases not matched to a gene: 12. The CDR3 runs to 12 residues. The V gene's germline CDR1 is MGHDK and CDR2 SYGVNS. CDR3: CASGQGGGSYTF. As DNA, the CDR3 is TGTGCCTCTGGTCAGGGGGGTGGCAGCTACACCTTC.

The DNA of the CDR3 is TGTGCCAGTAGGAAACAGGGTTTTAATCAGCCCCAGCATTTT. This gives the protein CASRKQGFNQPQHF. The chain has TRBV19 and TRBJ1-5; the D gene is possibly TRBD1 (6 bases). CDR1 and CDR2 from the germline V gene are LNHDA and SQIVND (reference sequence). Trimming removed 6 bases from V and 4 bases from J, with 13 bases in between. The CDR3 is 14 residues long.

The chain couples TRBV10-3 to TRBJ1-6; perhaps TRBD1 as D (5 bases). This CDR3 spans 15 amino acids. Per germline, CDR1 ENHRY and CDR2 SYGVKD. Trimming shortened V by 6 bases and J by 4 bases, and 13 bases separated the two germline ends. CDR3 sequence: CAISEGDGYNSPLHF. CDR3 DNA sequence: TGTGCCATCAGCGAAGGGGATGGGTATAATTCACCCCTCCACTTT.

This clone appeared a single time. The chain couples TRBV5-1 to TRBJ2-2; D uncertain. Per germline, CDR1 SGHRS and CDR2 YFSETQ. The CDR3 runs 13 residues. V lost 7 bases and J lost 3, with 10 bases in between. CDR3 DNA: TGCGCCAGCTCCGAGCTCTACACCGGGGAGCTGTTTTTT. Translation: CASSELYTGELFF.

The rearrangement links TRBV3-1 (or the pseudogene TRBV3-2) to TRBJ1-2; 7 positions agree with TRBD1. There are 16 residues in the CDR3. Germline CDR1 LGHDT, CDR2 YNNKEL (reference sequence). Unmatched junction bases numbered 7, after V lost 0 bases and J lost 3 bases. The CDR3 DNA reads TGTGCCAGCAGCCAAGATAGGGCAGGGGGGCACTATGGCTACACCTTC. This translates into CASSQDRAGGHYGYTF.

V usage is TRBV29-1 and J usage is TRBJ2-1, with D possibly matching TRBD2 (6 bases). This CDR3 spans 14 amino acids. Germline V gene data show CDR1 as SQVTM and CDR2 as ANQGSEA. With 8 bases removed from V and 4 bases from J, the gap between germline ends came to 18 bases. CDR3 nucleotide sequence: TGCAGCCTAGACGGTCCGGAGGGATACAATGAGCAGTTCTTC. Translation: CSLDGPEGYNEQFF.

CDR3 DNA sequence: TGTGCCAGCAGCCCAGGACACAGGGTTGTAGATGAGCAGTTCTTC. This codes for CASSPGHRVVDEQFF. The chain is built from TRBV4-2 and TRBJ2-1, with TRBD1 as a possible D gene (6 bases). Germline-derived CDR1 and CDR2 are LGHNA and YNFKEQ. The CDR3 length is 15 residues. The ends were cut back, 4 bases at V and 8 bases at J, with 18 bases in the middle.

The rearrangement links TRBV5-1 to TRBJ2-1; the match to TRBD2 covers 7 bases. From germline, CDR1 is SGHRS and CDR2 YFSETQ. The J segment lost 5 bases and the V segment lost 1 base, leaving 3 bases of the junction unmatched. The CDR3 consists of 14 residues. CDR3 in DNA: TGCGCCAGCAGCTTGCAAAGCGGGGACAATGAGCAGTTCTTC. Translation: CASSLQSGDNEQFF.